This TCR beta chain emerged from a study of identical twins. Findings and caveats of the study: Analyses of zero insertions could, in part, be confounded by invariant MAIT and iNKT cells. Some out-of-frame alpha sequences were shared by twins, and these showed excess low generation probability.

TCRdb passed the 5' RACE reads through MiXCR, listing each CDR3 protein once. The sample lists 210,000 or so distinct CDR3 sequences; roughly 7.5% were seen once. In the case of this clonotype: What it binds is not known.

Germline CDR1 is KGHSH and CDR2 is LQKENI. Trimming at V came to 4 bases and at J to 6 bases, leaving 9 bases not matched to a gene. The CDR3 is 16 amino acids. The sample was also reused in another study, on yellow fever vaccine responses in identical twins.

The TCR comes from a young woman in good health. Sequencing was done on a sample of memory (CD45RO+) T cells sorted from blood. This rearrangement joins TRBV18 to TRBJ2-1; TRBD2 agrees at 10 bases. CDR3 loop: CASSQMSGRAGNEQFF. In DNA, the CDR3 is TGTGCCAGCTCACAGATGAGCGGGAGGGCCGGCAATGAGCAGTTCTTC.